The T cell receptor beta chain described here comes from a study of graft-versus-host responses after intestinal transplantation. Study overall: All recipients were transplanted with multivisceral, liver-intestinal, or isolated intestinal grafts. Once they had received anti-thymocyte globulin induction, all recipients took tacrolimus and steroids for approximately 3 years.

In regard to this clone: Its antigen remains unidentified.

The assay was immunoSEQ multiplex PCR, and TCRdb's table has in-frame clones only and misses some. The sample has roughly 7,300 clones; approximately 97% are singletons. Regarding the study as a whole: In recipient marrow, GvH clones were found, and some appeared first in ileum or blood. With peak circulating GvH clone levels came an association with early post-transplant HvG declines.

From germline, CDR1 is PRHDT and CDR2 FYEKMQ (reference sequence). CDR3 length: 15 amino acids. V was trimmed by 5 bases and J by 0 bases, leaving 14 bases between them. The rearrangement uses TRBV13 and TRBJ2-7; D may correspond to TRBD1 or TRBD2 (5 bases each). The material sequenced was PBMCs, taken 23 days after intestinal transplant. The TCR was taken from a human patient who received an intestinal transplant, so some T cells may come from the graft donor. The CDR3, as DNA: TGTGCCAGCAGCCCTAGAGGGGCGAGCTCCTACGAGCAGTACTTC. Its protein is CASSPRGASSYEQYF.